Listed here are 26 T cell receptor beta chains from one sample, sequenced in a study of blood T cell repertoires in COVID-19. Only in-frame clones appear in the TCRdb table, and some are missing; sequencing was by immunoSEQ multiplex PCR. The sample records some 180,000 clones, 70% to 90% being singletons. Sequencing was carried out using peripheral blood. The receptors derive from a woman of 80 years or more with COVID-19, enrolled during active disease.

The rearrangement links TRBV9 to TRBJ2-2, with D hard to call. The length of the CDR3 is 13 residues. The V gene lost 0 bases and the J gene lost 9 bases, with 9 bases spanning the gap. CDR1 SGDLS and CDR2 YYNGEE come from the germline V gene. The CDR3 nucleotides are TGTGCCAGCAGCGTAGAACTGAGGAGGGAGCTGTTTTTT. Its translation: CASSVELRRELFF.

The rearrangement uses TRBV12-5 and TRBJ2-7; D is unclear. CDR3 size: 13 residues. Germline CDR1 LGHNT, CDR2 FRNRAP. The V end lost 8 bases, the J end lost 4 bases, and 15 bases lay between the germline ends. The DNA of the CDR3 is TGTGCTAGTTCCTGGGCTTACGCTTACGAGCAGTACTTC. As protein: CASSWAYAYEQYF.

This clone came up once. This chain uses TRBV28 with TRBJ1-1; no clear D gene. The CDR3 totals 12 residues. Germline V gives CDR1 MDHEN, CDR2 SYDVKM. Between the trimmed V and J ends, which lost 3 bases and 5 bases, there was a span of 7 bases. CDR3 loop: CASSFFQTEAFF. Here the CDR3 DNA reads TGTGCCAGCAGTTTTTTTCAAACTGAAGCTTTCTTT. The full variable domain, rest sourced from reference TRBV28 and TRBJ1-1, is DVKVTQSSRYLVKRTGEKVFLECVQDMDHENMFWYRQDPGLGLRLIYFSYDVKMKEKGDIPEGYSVSREKKERFSLILESASTNQTSMYLCASSFFQTEAFFGQGTRLTVV.

The CDR3 nucleotides read TGTGCCAGCTCACCAAACGACGGAGATCAGCCCCAGCATTTT. Translating it yields CASSPNDGDQPQHF. The chain joins TRBV18 to TRBJ1-5; no firm D call. The CDR3 has 14 amino acids. Per the germline V gene, CDR1 is KGHSH and CDR2 is LQKENI. The V end was cut by 2 bases, the J end by 5 bases, with 10 bases between.

The CDR3 DNA reads as TGTGCCAGCAGTAAGAGCTCTGGAAACACCATATATTTT. As protein: CASSKSSGNTIYF. The chain carries TRBV6-5 and TRBJ1-3, with D unresolved. The V and J ends lost 5 bases and 0 bases respectively, with 5 bases between them. CDR1 is MNHEY, CDR2 SVGAGI, per germline. The length of the CDR3 is 13 residues.

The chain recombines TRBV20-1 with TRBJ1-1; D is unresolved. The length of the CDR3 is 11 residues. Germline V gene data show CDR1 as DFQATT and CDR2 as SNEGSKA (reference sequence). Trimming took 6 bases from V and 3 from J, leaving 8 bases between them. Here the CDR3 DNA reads TGCAGTGCCAACCGAGACACTGAAGCTTTCTTT. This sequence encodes CSANRDTEAFF.

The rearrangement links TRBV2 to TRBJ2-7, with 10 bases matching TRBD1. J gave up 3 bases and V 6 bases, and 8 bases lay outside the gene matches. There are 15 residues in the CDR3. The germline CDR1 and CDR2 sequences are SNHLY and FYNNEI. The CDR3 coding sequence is TGTGCCAGCAGCGGAGGACAGGGGGGGTTCTACGAGCAGTACTTC. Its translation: CASSGGQGGFYEQYF.

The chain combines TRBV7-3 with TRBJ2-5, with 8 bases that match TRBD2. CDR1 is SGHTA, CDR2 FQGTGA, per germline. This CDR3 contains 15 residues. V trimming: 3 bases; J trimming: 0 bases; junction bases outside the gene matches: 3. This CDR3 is CASSLGGRYQETQYF. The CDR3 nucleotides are TGTGCCAGCAGCTTGGGCGGGAGGTACCAAGAGACCCAGTACTTC.

CDR3 amino acids: CASGLSTGGAPLHF. The CDR3 nucleotides are TGTGCTAGTGGTTTGTCCACAGGGGGTGCACCCCTCCACTTT. The chain employs TRBV12-5 and TRBJ1-6, with 8 bases that match TRBD1. The V segment lost 2 bases and the J segment 11 bases; nucleotides outside the gene matches: 5. Germline V gene data show CDR1 as LGHNT and CDR2 as FRNRAP. The CDR3 contains 14 residues.

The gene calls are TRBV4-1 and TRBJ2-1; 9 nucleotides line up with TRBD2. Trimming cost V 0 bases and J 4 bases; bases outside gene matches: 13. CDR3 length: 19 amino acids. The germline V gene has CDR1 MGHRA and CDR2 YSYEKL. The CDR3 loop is CASSQEGAQRGVRYNEQFF. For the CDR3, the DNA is TGCGCCAGCAGCCAAGAAGGGGCCCAGCGGGGGGTCCGGTACAATGAGCAGTTCTTC.

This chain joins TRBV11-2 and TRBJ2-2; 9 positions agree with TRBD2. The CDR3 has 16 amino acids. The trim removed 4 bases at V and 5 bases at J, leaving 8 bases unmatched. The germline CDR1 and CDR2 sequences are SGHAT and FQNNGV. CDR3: CASSYRRLAVTGELFF. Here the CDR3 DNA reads TGTGCCAGCAGCTACAGGCGACTAGCGGTAACCGGGGAGCTGTTTTTT. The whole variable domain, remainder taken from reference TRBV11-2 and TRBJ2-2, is EAGVAQSPRYKIIEKRQSVAFWCNPISGHATLYWYQQILGQGPKLLIQFQNNGVVDDSQLPKDRFSAERLKGVDSTLKIQPAKLEDSAVYLCASSYRRLAVTGELFFGEGSRLTVL.

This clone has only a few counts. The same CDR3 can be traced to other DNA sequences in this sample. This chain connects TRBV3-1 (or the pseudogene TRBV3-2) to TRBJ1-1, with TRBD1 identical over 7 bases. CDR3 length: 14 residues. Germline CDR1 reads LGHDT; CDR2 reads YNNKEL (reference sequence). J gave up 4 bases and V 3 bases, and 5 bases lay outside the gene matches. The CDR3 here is CASSHNRGGTEAFF. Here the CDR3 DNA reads TGTGCCAGCAGCCATAACAGGGGTGGCACTGAAGCTTTCTTT.

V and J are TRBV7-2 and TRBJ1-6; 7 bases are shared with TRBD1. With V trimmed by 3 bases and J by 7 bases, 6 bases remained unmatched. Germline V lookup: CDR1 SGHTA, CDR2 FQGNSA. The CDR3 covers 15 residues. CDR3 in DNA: TGTGCCAGCAGCTTCCGACAGGGTCCCAATTCACCCCTCCACTTT. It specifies CASSFRQGPNSPLHF.

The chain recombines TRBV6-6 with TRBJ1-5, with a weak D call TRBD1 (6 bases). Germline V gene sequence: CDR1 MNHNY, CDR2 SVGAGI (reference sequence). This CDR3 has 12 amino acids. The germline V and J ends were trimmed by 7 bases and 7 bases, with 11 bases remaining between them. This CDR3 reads CASMGAGQPQHF. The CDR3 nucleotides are TGTGCCAGCATGGGGGCAGGACAGCCCCAGCATTTT.

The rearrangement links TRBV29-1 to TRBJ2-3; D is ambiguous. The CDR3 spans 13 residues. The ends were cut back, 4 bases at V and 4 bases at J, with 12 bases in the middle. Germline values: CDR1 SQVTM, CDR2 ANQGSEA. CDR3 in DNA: TGCAGCGTTGGCGGCCCCCCCCCAGATACGCAGTATTTT. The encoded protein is CSVGGPPPDTQYF.

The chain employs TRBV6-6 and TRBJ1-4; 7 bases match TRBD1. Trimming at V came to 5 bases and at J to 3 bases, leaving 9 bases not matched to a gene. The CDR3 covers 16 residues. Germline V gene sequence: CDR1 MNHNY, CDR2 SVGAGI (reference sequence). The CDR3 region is CASSRDAGTANEKLFF. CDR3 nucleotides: TGTGCCAGCAGTCGAGATGCCGGGACAGCTAATGAAAAACTGTTTTTT.

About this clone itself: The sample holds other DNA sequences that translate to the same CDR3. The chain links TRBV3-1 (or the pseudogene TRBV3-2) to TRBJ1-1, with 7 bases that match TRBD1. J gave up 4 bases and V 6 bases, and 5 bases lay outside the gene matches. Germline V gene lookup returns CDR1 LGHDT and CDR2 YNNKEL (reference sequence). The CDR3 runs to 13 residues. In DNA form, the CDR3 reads TGTGCCAGCAGTCGACAGGGAGGCACTGAAGCTTTCTTT. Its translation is CASSRQGGTEAFF.

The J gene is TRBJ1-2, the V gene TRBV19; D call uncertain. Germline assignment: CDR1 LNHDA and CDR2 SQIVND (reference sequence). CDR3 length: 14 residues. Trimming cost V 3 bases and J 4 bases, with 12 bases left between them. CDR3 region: CASSIRSPSYGYTF. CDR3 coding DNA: TGTGCCAGTAGTATCCGATCCCCCAGCTATGGCTACACCTTC.

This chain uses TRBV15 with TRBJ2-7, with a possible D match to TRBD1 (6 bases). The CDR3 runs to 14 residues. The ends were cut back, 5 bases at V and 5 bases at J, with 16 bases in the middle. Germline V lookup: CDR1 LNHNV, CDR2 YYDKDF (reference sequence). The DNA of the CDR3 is TGTGCCACCAGCCTTACTCCACAGGGACACGAGCAGTACTTC. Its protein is CATSLTPQGHEQYF.

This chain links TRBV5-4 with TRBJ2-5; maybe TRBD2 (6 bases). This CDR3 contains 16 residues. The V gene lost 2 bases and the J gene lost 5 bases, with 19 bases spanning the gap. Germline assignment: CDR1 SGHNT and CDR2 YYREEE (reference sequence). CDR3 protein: CASSFPSGRLGETQYF. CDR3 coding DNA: TGTGCCAGCAGCTTCCCCTCTGGGAGGTTGGGGGAGACCCAGTACTTC.

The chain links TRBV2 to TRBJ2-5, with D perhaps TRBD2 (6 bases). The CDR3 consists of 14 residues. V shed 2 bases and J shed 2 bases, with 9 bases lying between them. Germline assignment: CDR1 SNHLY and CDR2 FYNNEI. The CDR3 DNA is TGTGCCAGCAGTGAACGGGGGTTACAAGAGACCCAGTACTTC. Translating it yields CASSERGLQETQYF.

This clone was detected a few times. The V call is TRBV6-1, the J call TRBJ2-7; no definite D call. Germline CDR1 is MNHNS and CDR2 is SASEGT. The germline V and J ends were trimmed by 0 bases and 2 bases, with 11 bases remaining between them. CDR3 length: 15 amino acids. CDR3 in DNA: TGTGCCAGCAGTGAAGCGGCAGGCCACCCCTACGAGCAGTACTTC. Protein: CASSEAAGHPYEQYF.

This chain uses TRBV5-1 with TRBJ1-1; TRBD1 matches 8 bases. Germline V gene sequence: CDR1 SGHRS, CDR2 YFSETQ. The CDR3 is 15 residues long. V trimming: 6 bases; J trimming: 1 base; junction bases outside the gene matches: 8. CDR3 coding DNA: TGCGCCAGCATCCAATCGACAGGGGCGAACACTGAAGCTTTCTTT. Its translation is CASIQSTGANTEAFF.

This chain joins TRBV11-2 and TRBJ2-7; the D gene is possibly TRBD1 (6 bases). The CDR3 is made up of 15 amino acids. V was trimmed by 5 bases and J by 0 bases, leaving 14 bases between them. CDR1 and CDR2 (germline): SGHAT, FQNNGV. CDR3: CASSLDRSYSYEQYF. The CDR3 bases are TGTGCCAGCAGCCTGGACAGATCCTACTCCTACGAGCAGTACTTC.

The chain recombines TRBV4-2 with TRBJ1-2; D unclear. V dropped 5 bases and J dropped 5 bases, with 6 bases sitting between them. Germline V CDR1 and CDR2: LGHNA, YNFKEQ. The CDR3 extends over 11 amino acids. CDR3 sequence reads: CASSSYYGYTF. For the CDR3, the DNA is TGTGCCAGCAGCTCCTATTATGGCTACACCTTC.

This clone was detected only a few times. The CDR3, as DNA: TGCAGCGTCGCTGGGCCGTCCCCCACTGAAGCTTTCTTT. Amino acids: CSVAGPSPTEAFF. The chain has TRBV29-1 and TRBJ1-1; the D is unclear. The V gene lost 6 bases and the J gene lost 4 bases, with 15 bases spanning the gap. CDR1 is SQVTM and CDR2 is ANQGSEA in the germline V gene. The CDR3 loop spans 13 amino acids.